A single sample is the source of the 11 T cell receptor beta chains below, sequenced in a study of cytomegalovirus exposure and HLA in healthy donors. PCR used 60 Vbeta primers and 13 Jbeta primers. Clones were read by immunoSEQ multiplex PCR, and TCRdb kept only the in-frame ones, dropping some. The table includes 100,000 to 120,000 clones, 76% detected once. Sample: PBMCs. The receptors originated from a man aged 40-55 years in good health and CMV-seropositive.

The gene calls are TRBV11-2 and TRBJ2-7, with 8 bases matching TRBD2. Germline V lookup: CDR1 SGHAT, CDR2 FQNNGV. This CDR3 is 14 amino acids long. With V trimmed by 3 bases and J by 7 bases, 8 bases remained unmatched. The CDR3 region has the DNA TGTGCCAGCAGCTTTACCGGGGGGGCGGGAGAGCAGTACTTC. This encodes CASSFTGGAGEQYF.

The chain employs TRBV30 and TRBJ1-2, with D perhaps matching TRBD1 (5 bases). Germline loops: CDR1 GTSNPN, CDR2 SVGIG (reference sequence). With 2 bases removed from V and 4 bases from J, the gap between germline ends came to 17 bases. The CDR3 loop spans 15 amino acids. CDR3 in DNA: TGTGCCTGGAGTCATGGGGCCAGAAGAGGCTATGGCTACACCTTC. Its protein is CAWSHGARRGYGYTF.

This chain links TRBV19 with TRBJ2-3, with 9 bases fitting TRBD2. The CDR3 covers 14 residues. V shed 11 bases, J shed 5 bases, and the junction held 11 bases outside the gene matches. Germline CDR1 LNHDA, CDR2 SQIVND (reference sequence). CDR3 coding DNA: TGTGCCGTCGACGGGCGGGAGGGTAGAGATACGCAGTATTTT. The encoded protein is CAVDGREGRDTQYF.

This chain connects TRBV18 to TRBJ2-4; D not resolved. Trimming cost V 2 bases and J 8 bases, with 13 bases left between them. From germline, CDR1 is KGHSH and CDR2 LQKENI. CDR3 length: 14 residues. The CDR3 loop reads CASSPSLSADIQYF. The CDR3 DNA is TGTGCCAGCTCACCAAGCCTCTCCGCCGACATTCAGTACTTC. Full variable domain (outside the CDR3, taken from reference TRBV18 and TRBJ2-4): NAGVMQNPRHLVRRRGQEARLRCSPMKGHSHVYWYRQLPEEGLKFMVYLQKENIIDESGMPKERFSAEFPKEGPSILRIQQVVRGDSAAYFCASSPSLSADIQYFGAGTRLSVL.

This clone was detected only a few times. The chain combines TRBV4-2 with TRBJ1-3; D is perhaps TRBD1 (5 bases). The CDR3 runs 17 residues. Germline V gene data show CDR1 as LGHNA and CDR2 as YNFKEQ. V dropped 2 bases and J dropped 0 bases, with 14 bases sitting between them. Here the CDR3 reads CASSQSRTGVSGNTIYF. CDR3 in DNA: TGTGCCAGCAGCCAATCCCGTACAGGAGTCTCTGGAAACACCATATATTTT.

The CDR3 coding sequence is TGTGCCAGCAGCACCGGGACTCTCAGCTCCTACGAGCAGTACTTC. It is translated as CASSTGTLSSYEQYF. The V call is TRBV7-9, the J call TRBJ2-7; possibly TRBD2 for D (6 bases). Germline V lookup: CDR1 SEHNR, CDR2 FQNEAQ (reference sequence). The CDR3 spans 15 residues. The V end was cut by 5 bases, the J end by 0 bases, with 14 bases between. Combining the CDR3 with reference TRBV7-9 and TRBJ2-7 gives the whole variable domain DTGVSQNPRHKITKRGQNVTFRCDPISEHNRLYWYRQTLGQGPEFLTYFQNEAQLEKSRLLSDRFSAERPKGSFSTLEIQRTEQGDSAMYLCASSTGTLSSYEQYFGPGTRLTVT.

The genes are TRBV6-5 and TRBJ2-6; D is possibly TRBD2 (6 bases). Deletions cut 6 bases from V and 3 bases from J, with 12 bases between. Looked up from germline, CDR1 is MNHEY and CDR2 is SVGAGI. The CDR3 totals 15 residues. CDR3 DNA sequence: TGTGCCAGCAGCCGCGGGGTGAATGGGGCCAACGTCCTGACTTTC. Translated: CASSRGVNGANVLTF.

This clone was counted a few times. This chain uses TRBV9 with TRBJ2-3; 8 bases fit TRBD2. V lost 0 bases to trimming and J lost 4 bases; unmatched junction nucleotides: 1. CDR3 length: 14 residues. From germline, CDR1 is SGDLS and CDR2 YYNGEE. CDR3 in DNA: TGTGCCAGCAGCGTAGTCGGGAGGGCAGATACGCAGTATTTT. This encodes CASSVVGRADTQYF.

The chain links TRBV7-9 to TRBJ2-3; D is unclear. Germline-derived CDR1 and CDR2 are SEHNR and FQNEAQ (reference sequence). CDR3 length: 13 residues. The V end was cut by 2 bases, the J end by 4 bases, with 7 bases between. CDR3 in DNA: TGTGCCAGCAGCTTACTCCTCCCAGATACGCAGTATTTT. Translating gives CASSLLLPDTQYF.

Details on this clone: One junction end does not reproduce the germline sequence, and a read error may be involved. V usage is TRBV7-7 and J usage is TRBJ2-2, with D perhaps matching TRBD1 (5 bases). Germline V gene sequence: CDR1 SSHAT, CDR2 FNYEAQ (reference sequence). The CDR3 totals 14 residues. The CDR3: CASSLIRDTGELFF. The CDR3 DNA reads as TGTGCTAGCAGCTTAATCAGGGACACCGGGGAGCTGTTTTTT.

The chain recombines TRBV29-1 with TRBJ2-3, with 9 bases lining up with TRBD2. Germline V gene lookup returns CDR1 SQVTM and CDR2 ANQGSEA. The CDR3 is 13 residues long. The V segment lost 2 bases and the J segment 7 bases; nucleotides outside the gene matches: 4. The DNA of the CDR3 is TGCAGCGTTGAACTAGCGGGAAGGAATACGCAGTATTTT. As protein: CSVELAGRNTQYF.